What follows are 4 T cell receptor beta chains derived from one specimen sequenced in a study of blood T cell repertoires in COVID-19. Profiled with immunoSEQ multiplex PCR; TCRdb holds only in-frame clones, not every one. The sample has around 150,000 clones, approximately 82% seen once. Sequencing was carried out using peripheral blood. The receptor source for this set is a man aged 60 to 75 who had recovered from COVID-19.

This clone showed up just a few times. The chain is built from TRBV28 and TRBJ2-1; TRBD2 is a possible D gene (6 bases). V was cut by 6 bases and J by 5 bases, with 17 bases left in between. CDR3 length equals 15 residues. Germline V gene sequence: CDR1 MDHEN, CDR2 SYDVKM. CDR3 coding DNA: TGTGCCAGCAGGAGGCCGGGAGTGAAGGACAATGAGCAGTTCTTC. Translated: CASRRPGVKDNEQFF.

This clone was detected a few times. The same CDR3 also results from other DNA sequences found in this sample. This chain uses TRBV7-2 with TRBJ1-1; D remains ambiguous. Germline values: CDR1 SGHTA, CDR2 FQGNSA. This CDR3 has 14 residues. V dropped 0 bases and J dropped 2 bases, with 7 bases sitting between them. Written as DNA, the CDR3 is TGTGCCAGCAGCTTAGCTGGGCCCAACACTGAAGCTTTCTTT. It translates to CASSLAGPNTEAFF.

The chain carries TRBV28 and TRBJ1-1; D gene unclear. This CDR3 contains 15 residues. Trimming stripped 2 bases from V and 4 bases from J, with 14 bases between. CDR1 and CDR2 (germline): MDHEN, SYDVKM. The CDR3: CASSLMGSKGTEAFF. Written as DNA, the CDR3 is TGTGCCAGCAGTTTAATGGGCTCCAAAGGCACTGAAGCTTTCTTT. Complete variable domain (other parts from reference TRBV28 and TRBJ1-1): DVKVTQSSRYLVKRTGEKVFLECVQDMDHENMFWYRQDPGLGLRLIYFSYDVKMKEKGDIPEGYSVSREKKERFSLILESASTNQTSMYLCASSLMGSKGTEAFFGQGTRLTVV.

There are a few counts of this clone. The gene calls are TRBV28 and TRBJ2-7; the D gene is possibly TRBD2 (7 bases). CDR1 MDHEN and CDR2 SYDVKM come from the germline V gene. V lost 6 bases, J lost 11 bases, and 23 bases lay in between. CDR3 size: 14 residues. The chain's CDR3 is CASSPGSEGGSKYF. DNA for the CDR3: TGTGCCAGCAGCCCTGGTTCTGAGGGGGGGTCGAAGTACTTC.